Following are 10 T cell receptor beta chains from one sample sequenced in a study of shared clonotypes between healthy human individuals (TCRdb year 2020). CD8 naive samples were obtained by positive selection for CCR7 among CD45RO-negative cells, yielding a CD45RA+CCR7+ population from which TemRA cells were excluded. The library relied on the immunoSEQ multiplex PCR assay. In its TCRdb copy, this immuneACCESS table keeps in-frame sequences only and misses some clones. Where compared with another copy, unresolved V genes explain less than half of these, and the others have no known cause. The sample data list about 2 million clones, and approximately 94% of these were observed just once. The ten largest make up about 1.1% of the sample. Sequenced sample: naive CD8+ T cells sorted from blood. Explained via the paper, the cell subset or site label denotes: CD45RA+CCR7+. These receptors came from a man between 18 and 29 years old in good health.

This chain links TRBV27 with TRBJ1-5; 7 bases fit TRBD1. Trimming took 5 bases from V and 5 from J; bases not matched to a gene: 3. The CDR3 has 13 amino acids. Per the germline V gene, CDR1 is MNHEY and CDR2 is SMNVEV (reference sequence). CDR3 bases: TGTGCCAGCAGTCAGGGACAGCATCAGCCCCAGCATTTT. This sequence encodes CASSQGQHQPQHF.

The V and J genes are TRBV6-1 and TRBJ1-6; D may be TRBD1 (5 bases). Germline-derived CDR1 and CDR2 are MNHNS and SASEGT. The V and J ends lost 6 bases and 15 bases respectively, with 18 bases between them. CDR3 size: 13 residues. CDR3 amino acids: CASRDWGNLDLHF. The DNA of the CDR3 is TGTGCCAGCAGGGACTGGGGGAATTTAGACCTCCACTTT.

As regards this clone: Distinct nucleotide sequences in the sample also encode this CDR3. This sequence joins TRBV19 and TRBJ2-5; D is unclear. The CDR3 extends over 13 amino acids. Trimming cost V 3 bases and J 3 bases, with 8 bases left between them. CDR1 is LNHDA and CDR2 is SQIVND in the germline V gene (reference sequence). CDR3 residues: CASSIDPEETQYF. DNA for the CDR3: TGTGCCAGTAGTATCGATCCGGAAGAGACCCAGTACTTC.

The V call is TRBV28, the J call TRBJ2-5, with D perhaps matching TRBD1 or TRBD2 (5 bases each). The CDR3 is 13 residues long. The V end was cut by 6 bases, the J end by 2 bases, with 10 bases between. In germline, CDR1 is MDHEN, CDR2 SYDVKM. The CDR3 DNA sequence: TGTGCCAGCAGCGGGACGTTTCAAGAGACCCAGTACTTC. Its translation: CASSGTFQETQYF.

The gene calls are TRBV5-4 and TRBJ1-4, with a weak D call TRBD1 (5 bases). The germline gives CDR1 SGHNT, CDR2 YYREEE (reference sequence). CDR3 length: 14 amino acids. The V end was cut by 2 bases, the J end by 7 bases, with 12 bases between. The CDR3 spells CASSFHPGAEKLFF. As DNA, the CDR3 is TGTGCCAGCAGCTTTCACCCCGGGGCTGAAAAACTGTTTTTT.

The rearrangement joins TRBV14 to TRBJ2-1, with D unresolved. This CDR3 has 13 amino acids. V lost 5 bases and J lost 5, with 10 bases in between. CDR1 is SGHDN and CDR2 is FVKESK in the germline V gene. The CDR3 sequence is CASSYGINNEQFF. DNA of the CDR3: TGTGCCAGCAGCTATGGGATTAACAATGAGCAGTTCTTC.

Turning to this clone: Other DNA variants within this sample encode the same CDR3. The V gene is TRBV19, the J gene TRBJ1-5; tentative D call: TRBD1 (5 bases). This CDR3 is 15 amino acids long. Trimming shortened V by 4 bases and J by 0 bases, and 10 bases separated the two germline ends. CDR1 LNHDA and CDR2 SQIVND come from the germline V gene (reference sequence). CDR3 coding DNA: TGTGCCAGTAGTACCCAGGGCTATAGCAATCAGCCCCAGCATTTT. It specifies CASSTQGYSNQPQHF.

With regard to this clone: The identical CDR3 is also encoded by other nucleotide sequences in the sample. The chain carries TRBV27 and TRBJ2-7; D gene unclear. The germline V gene has CDR1 MNHEY and CDR2 SMNVEV (reference sequence). The CDR3 contains 13 residues. With 5 bases removed from V and 4 bases from J, the gap between germline ends came to 12 bases. The DNA for the CDR3 is TGTGCCAGCAGTCTGCTTCCTTCTTACGAGCAGTACTTC. This gives the protein CASSLLPSYEQYF.

CDR3 coding DNA: TGTGCCAGCTGGGCGTGGAGCGGGAGTAATGAGCAGTTCTTC. It specifies CASWAWSGSNEQFF. V is TRBV13 and J is TRBJ2-1; TRBD2 agrees at 8 bases. The CDR3 covers 14 residues. Germline values: CDR1 PRHDT, CDR2 FYEKMQ (reference sequence). Trimming at V came to 8 bases and at J to 7 bases, leaving 10 bases not matched to a gene.

This rearrangement joins TRBV4-1 to TRBJ2-1, with TRBD2 matching over 8 bases. This CDR3 comprises 15 residues. Germline CDR1 MGHRA, CDR2 YSYEKL. V shed 4 bases, J shed 5 bases, and the junction held 7 bases outside the gene matches. CDR3 nucleotide sequence: TGCGCCAGCAGCCCCGGTCGGGGGGGAAACAATGAGCAGTTCTTC. Encoded protein: CASSPGRGGNNEQFF.